This entry is about one T cell receptor beta chain. Trimming took 2 bases from V and 1 from J, leaving 9 bases between them. CDR1 MNHEY and CDR2 SMNVEV come from the germline V gene (reference sequence). The CDR3 consists of 15 residues. Using immunoSEQ multiplex PCR, the repertoire was profiled, and TCRdb retains in-frame clones only, with some absent. The data contain 16,000 or so clones, almost 96% of them singletons. These data come from a study of T cell changes during pregnancy in multiple sclerosis. This TCR derives from a female donor with multiple sclerosis, enrolled in a pregnancy study. The sequences come from peripheral blood, collected in the third trimester of pregnancy. The chain carries TRBV27 and TRBJ1-5; D is perhaps TRBD1 (5 bases). CDR3: CASSLRAGSNQPQHF. For the CDR3, the DNA is TGTGCCAGCAGTTTACGGGCAGGGAGCAATCAGCCCCAGCATTTT.